This TCR beta chain was captured by sequencing in a study of graft-versus-host responses after intestinal transplantation (dated by TCRdb to about 2021). For context, the study as a whole: Recipients received multivisceral, liver-intestinal, or isolated intestinal transplants. Anti-thymocyte globulin induction was given to all recipients, followed by maintenance tacrolimus and steroids for 3 to 4 years. After intestinal transplantation, graft-versus-host and host-versus-graft alloreactive T cell clones in the graft, circulation and bone marrow were tracked using bulk TCR-beta CDR3 sequencing. Alloreactive clones were identified by sequencing pre-transplant mixed lymphocyte reaction products and comparing these products with unstimulated pre-transplant donor and recipient T cells. The cohort enrolled 24 intestinal transplant recipients, one of whom was a retransplant, and a few patients without pretransplant specimens were excluded. Donor T cell macrochimerism was defined as a peak of at least 4% donor T cells among recipient peripheral blood mononuclear cells. Rather than being sequenced by the commercial service, samples from three later patients were sequenced in-house on an Illumina MiSeq and processed with MiXCR. Study-level results and caveats: In patients with donor T cell macrochimerism, the allografts had high GvH to HvG T cell clonal ratios. Early after transplant, peak levels of circulating GvH clones were associated with declines in HvG clones. The relatively low number and heterogeneity of intestinal transplant patients limited the conclusions. GvH clones were detected in recipient bone marrow, and some appeared earlier in ileal mucosa or blood, consistent with an intestinal mucosal origin.

This clone was counted a few times. Base-call qualities are not available, and no considerably larger clone is one nucleotide away. From the cysteine up to the phenylalanine, the CDR3 has a length of 14 residues. Just CDR3 DNA is preserved here, 42 bases in frame from base 1. Germline trimming: 1 base from V, 7 bases from J; junction bases outside gene matches: 3. As encoded in the germline V gene (reference sequence), CDR1 is LNHDA while CDR2 is SQIVND. Libraries were prepared through the immunoSEQ multiplex PCR assay. For most patients, genomic DNA was isolated with the Qiagen DNeasy Blood and Tissue Kit and sent frozen to Adaptive Biotechnologies for TCR sequencing. For most patients, high-throughput TCR-beta CDR3 sequencing of genomic DNA was performed by Adaptive Biotechnologies. The authors' pipeline ran thus. Adaptive's ImmunoSEQ software supplied the TCR sequencing data for under 20 patients, while MiXCR and VDJtools were used to process a few other patients. To correct CD4 versus CD8 sorting errors, any sequence found in both subsets at a frequency ratio below 5:1 was removed. Because the origin of CDR3 nucleotide sequences shared between donor and recipient could not be assigned, those sequences were removed. To count as alloreactive, a clone needed at least 2-fold expansion over unstimulated cells and a minimum CFSE-low frequency of 0.002% (template counts) or 0.001% (read counts). Mappable clones were those detected in sequenced pre-transplant spleen, lymph node, or MLR CFSE-low populations of the donor or recipient. The cumulative frequency of alloreactive clones was calculated as a percentage of all sequences, weighted by copy number. TCRdb retrieved this table from immuneACCESS and kept in-frame rearrangements only. Not all clones are present; in checked studies, unresolved V genes account for under half, and no reason is known for the remainder. V, J and clone size are those of that table, while D and trimming were read from the DNA. Within this sample are approximately 19,000 clones, with over 35% of them counted one time only. The leading ten clones occupy 0.9% of the sample.

What the time point label conveys for this sample: cells obtained before transplantation from donor or recipient. In mixed lymphocyte reactions, about 200,000 CFSE-labeled pre-transplant responders were plated with about 200,000 irradiated violet-dye-labeled stimulators and cultured for less than seven days. After the mixed lymphocyte reaction, proliferating CD3+CD4+CFSE-low and CD3+CD8+CFSE-low responder cells were FACS-sorted on a BD Influx sorter. Rearrangement joined TRBV19 to TRBJ2-3; a stretch of 9 junction bases matches TRBD2. This receptor was obtained from a human patient who received an intestinal transplant. The material was alloreactive CD4+ T cells from a mixed lymphocyte reaction culture, obtained before intestinal transplant. The sample's cell subset or site label, decoded: CFSE-low proliferating T cells sorted from roughly six-day pre-transplant mixed lymphocyte reaction (GvH or HvG direction). The CDR3 corresponds to CASSIGLAGNTQYF. The nucleotide sequence is TGTGCCAGTAGTATAGGGCTAGCGGGGAATACGCAGTATTTT.